This T cell receptor (beta chain) was recovered during a study of cytomegalovirus exposure and HLA in healthy donors. Across the whole study: In an early release, HLA-typed donors contributed approximately 80 million unique TCR sequences. General study points: Later genetic work tied a missense DCLRE1C variant to beta-chain V and J trimming. Altogether, 150 to 200 TCR beta chains were recorded as cytomegalovirus-associated.

Turning to this clone: Its antigen is not known.

The PCR contained 60 Vbeta and 13 Jbeta primers. Produced via immunoSEQ multiplex PCR; TCRdb's table is partial and in-frame only. The data contain around 150,000 clones, around 79% of them singletons. This CDR3 region has 17 residues. CDR1 SEHNR and CDR2 FQNEAQ come from the germline V gene (reference sequence). Trimming took 5 bases from V and 6 from J; bases not matched to a gene: 12. Sequenced input: PBMCs. The chain links TRBV7-9 to TRBJ2-1; 11 bases fit TRBD2. This receptor was identified in a man aged 45 to 65 in good health and CMV-seropositive. The CDR3 coding sequence is TGTGCCAGCAGCAGTAGGCTAGCGGGAGGTTCAGGCAATGAGCAGTTCTTC. Translating gives CASSSRLAGGSGNEQFF.